The 20 T cell receptor beta chains below were found in one sample sequenced in a study of T cell responses to AZD1222 COVID-19 vaccine. TCRdb's copy holds only in-frame clones and misses some; the assay was immunoSEQ multiplex PCR. Seen here are about 150,000 clones, 91% observed once, and the top ten hold 1.1% to 1.5%. The sequencing used peripheral blood, collected on day 0 of AZD1222 vaccination. The receptor set was obtained from an adult in good health.

This sequence joins TRBV9 and TRBJ2-1, with D tentatively TRBD1 or TRBD2 (6 bases each). Germline CDR1 is SGDLS and CDR2 is YYNGEE. CDR3 length equals 13 residues. V gave up 3 bases and J gave up 9 bases, with 13 bases separating them. CDR3 region: CASSEVQGGEQFF. The CDR3 DNA reads TGTGCCAGCAGCGAGGTACAGGGAGGTGAGCAGTTCTTC.

This chain joins TRBV28 and TRBJ1-2; no clear D gene. The V end lost 1 base, the J end lost 2 bases, and 20 bases lay between the germline ends. Per the germline V gene, CDR1 is MDHEN and CDR2 is SYDVKM. There are 18 residues in the CDR3. The chain's CDR3 is CASSLSRGRVRGNYGYTF. The CDR3 DNA is TGTGCCAGCAGTTTATCTCGGGGAAGGGTAAGAGGCAACTATGGCTACACCTTC.

This sequence joins TRBV4-3 and TRBJ1-2; 9 bases match TRBD1. The germline V gene has CDR1 LGHNA and CDR2 YSLEER. V gave up 1 base and J gave up 1 base; unmatched junction bases: 1. This CDR3 comprises 15 residues. The CDR3 loop is CASSQGTGVNYGYTF. The CDR3, as DNA: TGCGCCAGCAGCCAAGGGACAGGGGTTAACTATGGCTACACCTTC.

This chain uses TRBV5-1 with TRBJ1-2, with 8 bases lining up with TRBD1. Germline CDR1 and CDR2: SGHRS and YFSETQ. This CDR3 is 15 amino acids long. V lost 5 bases and J lost 6; bases outside the gene matches: 12. CDR3 in DNA: TGCGCCAGCAGTACCATTCCAGGGGGCACGGATGGCTACACCTTC. It translates to CASSTIPGGTDGYTF. Full variable domain (missing parts from reference TRBV5-1 and TRBJ1-2): KAGVTQTPRYLIKTRGQQVTLSCSPISGHRSVSWYQQTPGQGLQFLFEYFSETQRNKGNFPGRFSGRQFSNSRSEMNVSTLELGDSALYLCASSTIPGGTDGYTFGSGTRLTVV.

A single count supports this clone. The chain uses TRBV19 and TRBJ1-6, with D tentatively TRBD1 (5 bases). The V end lost 7 bases, the J end lost 7 bases, and 20 bases lay between the germline ends. CDR1 is LNHDA, CDR2 SQIVND, per germline (reference sequence). This CDR3 is built from 16 residues. The CDR3 reads CASNTGGASQNSPLHF. DNA of the CDR3: TGTGCCAGTAACACGGGAGGGGCGTCCCAAAATTCACCCCTCCACTTT.

The chain joins TRBV6-5 to TRBJ1-3; no clear D. This CDR3 spans 15 amino acids. The germline V gene encodes CDR1 MNHEY and CDR2 SVGAGI. Trimming took 0 bases from V and 0 from J, leaving 6 bases between them. In DNA, the CDR3 is TGTGCCAGCAGTTACTCGAGAAACTCTGGAAACACCATATATTTT. Translated, it gives CASSYSRNSGNTIYF.

As concerns this clone: In the same sample, other DNA sequences code for this CDR3. V usage is TRBV3-1 (or the pseudogene TRBV3-2) and J usage is TRBJ2-7, with D perhaps given as TRBD1 or TRBD2 (5 bases each). Germline-derived CDR1 and CDR2 are LGHDT and YNNKEL (reference sequence). The CDR3 is 11 amino acids. V was pared by 1 base and J by 7 bases, with 5 bases between. The DNA for the CDR3 is TGTGCCAGCAGCCAAGGGGGGGAGCAGTACTTC. Its translation: CASSQGGEQYF.

The V call is TRBV12-3 or TRBV12-4, the J call TRBJ2-3; D unclear. This CDR3 spans 13 amino acids. Trimming shortened V by 6 bases and J by 2 bases, and 9 bases separated the two germline ends. The chain's CDR3 is CASRDGFTDTQYF. The CDR3 coding sequence is TGTGCCAGCAGGGACGGCTTCACAGATACGCAGTATTTT.

The J gene is TRBJ1-5, the V gene TRBV27, with no clear D. The V end lost 6 bases, the J end lost 5 bases, and 11 bases lay between the germline ends. Germline-derived CDR1 and CDR2 are MNHEY and SMNVEV (reference sequence). This CDR3 comprises 13 residues. The CDR3 reads CASREGSHQPQHF. CDR3 DNA: TGTGCCAGCAGAGAAGGGTCCCATCAGCCCCAGCATTTT.

The chain recombines TRBV28 with TRBJ2-1, with TRBD2 identical over 10 bases. The V segment lost 5 bases and the J segment 4 bases; nucleotides outside the gene matches: 2. The V gene's germline CDR1 is MDHEN and CDR2 SYDVKM. CDR3 length equals 14 residues. CDR3 nucleotides: TGTGCCAGCAGTCTAGCGGGAGAGTACAATGAGCAGTTCTTC. It codes for CASSLAGEYNEQFF.

The chain uses TRBV18 and TRBJ1-1; D call uncertain. Germline assignment: CDR1 KGHSH and CDR2 LQKENI. Trimming removed 1 base at V and 1 base at J, with 13 bases between. The CDR3 sequence is 16 residues long. In DNA form, the CDR3 reads TGTGCCAGCTCACCACTGGAGATCTCATGGAACACTGAAGCTTTCTTT. It yields the protein CASSPLEISWNTEAFF.

The V and J genes are TRBV19 and TRBJ1-3, with 9 bases matching TRBD1. V shed 10 bases and J 0 bases; nucleotides not matched to a gene: 10. Germline lookup yields CDR1 LNHDA and CDR2 SQIVND (reference sequence). The CDR3 length is 16 residues. The CDR3 loop reads CATLPSTGGSGNTIYF. Here the CDR3 DNA reads TGTGCCACTCTCCCTTCGACAGGGGGCTCTGGAAACACCATATATTTT.

The chain joins TRBV14 to TRBJ2-3, with TRBD2 as a possible D gene (5 bases). The germline V gene encodes CDR1 SGHDN and CDR2 FVKESK. CDR3 size: 14 residues. The germline V and J ends were trimmed by 7 bases and 6 bases, with 17 bases remaining between them. CDR3 region: CASTLGERWDTQYF. CDR3 bases: TGTGCCAGCACCCTCGGGGAAAGGTGGGATACGCAGTATTTT.

The CDR3 DNA sequence: TGTGCCAGCTCACCTGGGACCACCTACGAGCAGTACTTC. It translates to CASSPGTTYEQYF. This chain uses TRBV18 with TRBJ2-7; D assignment may be TRBD1 or TRBD2 (5 bases each). CDR3 size: 13 residues. Germline V gives CDR1 KGHSH, CDR2 LQKENI. V was cut by 3 bases and J by 2 bases, with 8 bases left in between.

This sequence joins TRBV4-1 and TRBJ1-5, with 9 bases matching TRBD1. Germline lookup yields CDR1 MGHRA and CDR2 YSYEKL. The CDR3 sequence is 16 residues long. V dropped 0 bases and J dropped 4; count of bases not matched to a gene: 4. The CDR3: CASSQDADRGNQPQHF. CDR3 sequence (DNA): TGCGCCAGCAGCCAAGATGCGGACAGGGGAAATCAGCCCCAGCATTTT.

The CDR3 DNA follows: TGTGCCACCAGTGATAAGGCCAACGAGCAGTACTTC. It specifies CATSDKANEQYF. The rearrangement uses TRBV24-1 and TRBJ2-7, with D uncertain. Germline assignment: CDR1 KGHDR and CDR2 SFDVKD. Trimming shortened V by 3 bases and J by 5 bases, and 7 bases separated the two germline ends. There are 12 residues in the CDR3.

This clone was counted a single time. The chain couples TRBV30 to TRBJ2-7; D might be TRBD1 or TRBD2, each matching 5 bases. Germline values: CDR1 GTSNPN, CDR2 SVGIG (reference sequence). Trimming shortened V by 5 bases and J by 4 bases, and 15 bases separated the two germline ends. CDR3 length equals 13 residues. This CDR3 reads CAWGGANSYEQYF. For the CDR3, the DNA is TGTGCCTGGGGGGGAGCAAATTCGTACGAGCAGTACTTC.

The gene calls are TRBV7-8 and TRBJ1-2, with 8 nucleotides matching TRBD1. Trimming cost V 5 bases and J 3 bases; bases outside gene matches: 8. CDR3 length equals 15 residues. Germline assignment: CDR1 SGHVS and CDR2 FQNEAQ. CDR3 DNA: TGTGCCAGCAGCACGCGGACAGGGTGGGACTATGGCTACACCTTC. It encodes CASSTRTGWDYGYTF.

This chain connects TRBV19 to TRBJ1-1; D might be TRBD1 (5 bases). CDR1 is LNHDA, CDR2 SQIVND, per germline (reference sequence). V lost 7 bases, J lost 3 bases, and 12 bases lay in between. This CDR3 has 13 residues. Here the CDR3 DNA reads TGTGCCAGTAATTTAGGGACCGACACTGAAGCTTTCTTT. Its translation: CASNLGTDTEAFF.

Only one count was recorded for this clone. V gene TRBV6-1 combines with J gene TRBJ1-5; D not resolved. The CDR3 totals 13 residues. V was pared by 2 bases and J by 5 bases, with 7 bases between. In germline, CDR1 is MNHNS, CDR2 SASEGT. CDR3 DNA: TGTGCCAGCAGTGAACGACCCCATCAGCCCCAGCATTTT. This gives the protein CASSERPHQPQHF.